Listed here is a single TCR beta chain. What it recognizes is unknown. Germline V gives CDR1 MGHDK, CDR2 SYGVNS. The length of the CDR3 is 15 residues. V gave up 5 bases and J gave up 1 base, with 14 bases separating them. The sample comes from a study of neoadjuvant anti-PD-1 for oral cavity cancer. The study, taken as a whole, reports: With a few patients per group, TCR findings need larger cohorts. PBMC Gini-index clonality exceeded responders' in non-responders post-nivolumab.

Most PBMC samples had 480 ng input DNA in six replicates. Assay: immunoSEQ multiplex PCR; the TCRdb copy retains only in-frame clones and omits some. Here the sample spans over 65,000 clones, roughly 81% being singletons. Specified time point: after neoadjuvant nivolumab, at surgical resection. Cohort: HPV-negative, locally advanced oral cavity squamous cell carcinoma patients. This clonotype was obtained from a person aged 40-85 years with oral cavity squamous cell carcinoma. The material sequenced was PBMCs, taken after nivolumab (anti-PD-1) treatment. This chain connects TRBV25-1 to TRBJ1-1, with D unresolved. This CDR3 reads CASSPLGSENTEAFF. Written as DNA, the CDR3 is TGTGCCAGCAGTCCCCTCGGTTCGGAGAACACTGAAGCTTTCTTT.